This TCR beta chain was identified in a study of graft-versus-host responses after intestinal transplantation. The wider study: Recipients had multivisceral, liver-intestinal, or isolated intestinal transplants.

Details on this clone: The antigen is undetermined.

The protocol was immunoSEQ multiplex PCR, while the TCRdb copy is restricted to in-frame clones and leaves out a portion. Of roughly 92,000 clones listed, 88% are singletons. Findings and caveats of the study: Investigators detected GvH clones in recipient marrow, with some emerging earlier in ileum or blood. Graft-donor T cell macrochimerism in patients accompanied high graft-versus-host to host-versus-graft clonal ratios in allografts.

The TCR comes from a human donor who was the organ donor for an intestinal transplant. Sequenced here: unstimulated CD4+ T cells sorted from spleen or lymph node cells, sampled before transplant.

In DNA form, the CDR3 reads TGTGCCAGCAGCTTACGGGGGGCGAGAAACACTGAAGCTTTCTTT. Translation gives CASSLRGARNTEAFF. The rearrangement links TRBV7-2 to TRBJ1-1; a weak D match, TRBD1 (6 bases). The CDR3 runs to 15 residues. V dropped 2 bases and J dropped 2 bases, with 12 bases sitting between them. The germline CDR1 and CDR2 sequences are SGHTA and FQGNSA.